A single sample is the source of the 6 T cell receptor beta chains below, sequenced in a study of blood T cell repertoires in COVID-19. The method was immunoSEQ multiplex PCR; TCRdb's version includes in-frame clones alone and lacks a portion of them. The sample includes 130,000 to 150,000 clones, approximately 85% of them seen just once. Material: peripheral blood. The source is a woman aged 60-70 years with COVID-19, enrolled during active disease.

The chain joins TRBV11-1 to TRBJ1-1; the D is unclear. In germline, CDR1 is SGHAT, CDR2 FQDESV (reference sequence). The CDR3 is made up of 14 amino acids. V gave up 5 bases and J gave up 2 bases, with 12 bases separating them. The CDR3 spells CASSPRRGNTEAFF. The CDR3 region has the DNA TGTGCCAGCAGCCCAAGGCGGGGAAACACTGAAGCTTTCTTT.

V is TRBV4-1 and J is TRBJ1-1, with a possible D match to TRBD1 (6 bases). Germline V gene sequence: CDR1 MGHRA, CDR2 YSYEKL. The CDR3 length is 16 residues. Trimming removed 7 bases at V and 7 bases at J, with 25 bases between. The CDR3 DNA reads TGCGCCAGCAAATCCGGGGTCAGGGGCCAAGGGCATGAAGCTTTCTTT. Amino acid sequence: CASKSGVRGQGHEAFF.

J is TRBJ1-2 and V is TRBV20-1; 7 bases fit TRBD1. The junction had 7 bases not matched to a gene; V was cut back by 3 bases and J by 0 bases. Germline CDR1 is DFQATT and CDR2 is SNEGSKA (reference sequence). This CDR3 comprises 15 residues. CDR3 in amino acids: CSASTGATPNYGYTF. CDR3 DNA: TGCAGTGCTAGTACAGGGGCCACTCCTAACTATGGCTACACCTTC.

V is TRBV5-5 and J is TRBJ2-5; 7 nucleotides align to TRBD2. The CDR3 covers 16 residues. V was pared by 0 bases and J by 1 base, with 6 bases of the junction left unmatched. Germline loops: CDR1 SGHKS, CDR2 YYEKEE (reference sequence). CDR3 bases: TGTGCCAGCAGCTTGGGGCTAGCGGAAGCCCAAGAGACCCAGTACTTC. Translating it yields CASSLGLAEAQETQYF.

The genes are TRBV6-6 and TRBJ2-7, with D perhaps TRBD2 (6 bases). CDR3 length equals 15 residues. Germline assignment: CDR1 MNHNY and CDR2 SVGAGI (reference sequence). V lost 5 bases to trimming and J lost 1 base, with 15 bases between them. CDR3 protein: CASSQPGLLSYEQYF. The CDR3 coding sequence is TGTGCCAGCAGTCAACCGGGACTTCTATCCTACGAGCAGTACTTC.

V gene TRBV29-1 combines with J gene TRBJ2-5; 11 bases are shared with TRBD2. This CDR3 has 13 residues. The junction had 7 bases not matched to a gene; V was cut back by 8 bases and J by 5 bases. Germline CDR1 is SQVTM and CDR2 is ANQGSEA. The CDR3 spells CSSRLAGTETQYF. The CDR3 nucleotides are TGCAGCTCTCGACTAGCGGGGACCGAGACCCAGTACTTC.